Presented here are 22 T cell receptor beta chains from one specimen sequenced in a study of cytomegalovirus exposure and HLA in healthy donors. The PCR used 60 Vbeta and 13 Jbeta primers. Libraries were prepared by immunoSEQ multiplex PCR; TCRdb keeps only in-frame clonotypes and omits some of them. Of about 98,000 clones listed, about 81% are singletons. The sequenced sample was PBMCs. The receptors stem from a man aged 40-49 years in good health and CMV-seronegative.

This clone is a singleton in its sample. As DNA, the CDR3 is TGTGCCAGCAGTTCCCCGGGACGGACAGGGTCTAATTCACCCCTCCACTTT. Translation: CASSSPGRTGSNSPLHF. This rearrangement joins TRBV28 to TRBJ1-6, with TRBD1 matching 8 bases. The V gene's germline CDR1 is MDHEN and CDR2 SYDVKM. Unmatched junction bases numbered 11, after V lost 4 bases and J lost 6 bases. The CDR3 has 17 amino acids. Combining the CDR3 with reference TRBV28 and TRBJ1-6 gives the whole variable domain DVKVTQSSRYLVKRTGEKVFLECVQDMDHENMFWYRQDPGLGLRLIYFSYDVKMKEKGDIPEGYSVSREKKERFSLILESASTNQTSMYLCASSSPGRTGSNSPLHFGNGTRLTVT.

V is TRBV19 and J is TRBJ2-2, with 7 bases aligning to TRBD1. Per germline, CDR1 LNHDA and CDR2 SQIVND (reference sequence). The V segment lost 9 bases and the J segment 4 bases; nucleotides outside the gene matches: 2. The CDR3 has 12 amino acids. The CDR3 spells CASHRGTGELFF. For the CDR3, the DNA is TGTGCCAGCCACAGGGGCACCGGGGAGCTGTTTTTT.

This clone was recorded a few times. The chain is built from TRBV19 and TRBJ2-2; TRBD1 matches at 9 bases. Germline values: CDR1 LNHDA, CDR2 SQIVND (reference sequence). V dropped 6 bases and J dropped 5; count of bases not matched to a gene: 10. There are 16 residues in the CDR3. The chain's CDR3 is CASSDPGQGLTGELFF. The CDR3 nucleotides are TGTGCCAGTAGCGATCCGGGACAGGGACTTACCGGGGAGCTGTTTTTT.

The V call is TRBV1, the J call TRBJ2-3; the listed D gene, TRBD2, was not tested against the DNA. TRBV1 is a pseudogene locus. There are 14 residues in the CDR3. The CDR3 protein is CTSSPSAGTDTQYF. CDR3 coding DNA: TGCACCAGCAGCCCTAGCGCTGGCACAGATACGCAGTATTTT.

The chain has TRBV9 and TRBJ1-2, with D uncertain. Germline-derived CDR1 and CDR2 are SGDLS and YYNGEE. V was pared by 3 bases and J by 5 bases, with 14 bases between. The CDR3 loop spans 14 amino acids. CDR3 coding DNA: TGTGCCAGCAGCGGAATAGGGAGGTATTATGGCTACACCTTC. It encodes CASSGIGRYYGYTF.

The table lists this clone with a count of one. The chain uses TRBV2 and TRBJ1-5; D is undetermined. The V and J ends lost 8 bases and 2 bases respectively, with 16 bases between them. This CDR3 contains 15 residues. Germline V lookup: CDR1 SNHLY, CDR2 FYNNEI. The CDR3 here is CASQTQSPGNQPQHF. DNA for the CDR3: TGTGCCAGCCAAACACAGTCTCCAGGCAATCAGCCCCAGCATTTT.

In its sample, this clone was seen a few times. The J gene is TRBJ2-7, the V gene TRBV2; 7 bases match TRBD1. Looked up from germline, CDR1 is SNHLY and CDR2 is FYNNEI. The CDR3 consists of 15 residues. V shed 8 bases, J shed 3 bases, and the junction held 13 bases outside the gene matches. CDR3 sequence: CASRINNRGIYEQYF. DNA of the CDR3: TGTGCCAGCCGCATAAACAACAGGGGAATCTACGAGCAGTACTTC.

V usage is TRBV11-3 and J usage is TRBJ2-3; 7 nucleotides align to TRBD2. This CDR3 has 14 amino acids. CDR1 SGHNT and CDR2 YENEEA come from the germline V gene. Trimming took 6 bases from V and 2 from J; bases not matched to a gene: 5. The CDR3 DNA is TGTGCCAGCAGACTAGCGCGAAACACAGATACGCAGTATTTT. Translated: CASRLARNTDTQYF.

The genes are TRBV6-1 and TRBJ1-5; 7 positions agree with TRBD1. This CDR3 is 15 amino acids long. J lost 4 bases, V lost 3 bases, and 6 bases had no gene match. Germline V gene sequence: CDR1 MNHNS, CDR2 SASEGT. DNA of the CDR3: TGTGCCAGCAGTGATCAGGCAGGGGGGAATCAGCCCCAGCATTTT. Its protein is CASSDQAGGNQPQHF.

This clone was seen a single time. CDR3: CASSPGGSYNEQFF. CDR3 sequence (DNA): TGTGCCAGCAGCCCGGGTGGTTCCTACAATGAGCAGTTCTTC. The genes are TRBV11-3 and TRBJ2-1; D gene uncertain. The CDR3 sequence is 14 residues long. Trimming stripped 5 bases from V and 1 base from J, with 9 bases between. Germline V gives CDR1 SGHNT, CDR2 YENEEA.

The chain has TRBV5-1 and TRBJ2-1; 11 bases fit TRBD2. V trimming: 0 bases; J trimming: 4 bases; junction bases outside the gene matches: 6. The CDR3 runs to 17 residues. Germline V gene data show CDR1 as SGHRS and CDR2 as YFSETQ. CDR3 residues: CASSLALAGGDYNEQFF. For the CDR3, the DNA is TGCGCCAGCAGCTTGGCGCTAGCGGGGGGAGATTACAATGAGCAGTTCTTC.

The V gene is TRBV10-1, the J gene TRBJ2-7; D might be TRBD2 (5 bases). CDR1 and CDR2 from the germline V gene are WNHNN and SYGVQD (reference sequence). Trimming cost V 5 bases and J 3 bases, with 11 bases left between them. This CDR3 region has 13 residues. CDR3 sequence (DNA): TGCGCCAGCAGTAGCGGCCTCCGCTACGAGCAGTACTTC. This codes for CASSSGLRYEQYF.

There are a few counts of this clone. V is TRBV19 and J is TRBJ1-5; D may be TRBD1 (5 bases). Trimming cost V 0 bases and J 5 bases, with 11 bases left between them. The CDR3 contains 15 residues. Germline lookup yields CDR1 LNHDA and CDR2 SQIVND (reference sequence). The CDR3 spells CASSIDRGGYQPQHF. The DNA of the CDR3 is TGTGCCAGTAGTATAGATCGGGGGGGTTATCAGCCCCAGCATTTT.

V usage is TRBV7-9 and J usage is TRBJ2-1; maybe TRBD1 (6 bases). The CDR3 consists of 14 residues. Germline V CDR1 and CDR2: SEHNR, FQNEAQ (reference sequence). The V end lost 6 bases, the J end lost 5 bases, and 14 bases lay between the germline ends. CDR3 loop: CASRPKGQNNEQFF. The CDR3 DNA reads as TGTGCCAGCAGGCCCAAAGGACAGAACAATGAGCAGTTCTTC.

The chain couples TRBV9 to TRBJ2-7; a possible D gene is TRBD1 (6 bases). This CDR3 spans 16 amino acids. Trimming stripped 2 bases from V and 2 bases from J, with 17 bases between. CDR1 and CDR2 from the germline V gene are SGDLS and YYNGEE. This chain's CDR3 is CASSVGRDTITYEQYF. CDR3 bases: TGTGCCAGCAGCGTTGGTCGGGACACTATTACCTACGAGCAGTACTTC.

The J gene is TRBJ2-6, the V gene TRBV5-6; tentatively, D is TRBD1 (5 bases). Per the germline V gene, CDR1 is SGHDT and CDR2 is YYEEEE. The CDR3 covers 17 residues. The ends were cut back, 3 bases at V and 1 base at J, with 14 bases in the middle. CDR3 region: CASSSVRGRSGANVLTF. The CDR3 coding sequence is TGTGCCAGCAGCTCCGTAAGGGGCAGGTCTGGGGCCAACGTCCTGACTTTC.

This clone was counted between two and nine times. The same CDR3 is also encoded by other DNA sequences in this sample. The rearrangement joins TRBV5-1 to TRBJ2-7; 7 bases map to TRBD1. CDR1 is SGHRS, CDR2 YFSETQ, per germline. The V gene end was trimmed by 4 bases and the J gene end by 4 bases; junction bases not matched to a gene: 11. This CDR3 is built from 15 residues. This CDR3 is CASSPRQGTSYEQYF. As DNA, the CDR3 is TGCGCCAGCAGCCCCCGACAGGGAACGTCGTACGAGCAGTACTTC.

This chain uses TRBV5-6 with TRBJ1-2; 9 bases align to TRBD1. Germline V gene lookup returns CDR1 SGHDT and CDR2 YYEEEE. There are 13 residues in the CDR3. V lost 5 bases, J lost 5 bases, and 4 bases stayed unmatched. CDR3 protein: CASRPDRGYGYTF. CDR3 DNA sequence: TGTGCCAGCAGACCGGACAGGGGTTATGGCTACACCTTC.

This clone is judged large. The chain carries TRBV4-1 and TRBJ1-3; no firm D call. V shed 4 bases and J shed 0 bases, with 16 bases lying between them. Germline V gene sequence: CDR1 MGHRA, CDR2 YSYEKL. The CDR3 extends over 17 amino acids. CDR3 sequence reads: CASSPLRGASSGNTIYF. CDR3 DNA sequence: TGCGCCAGCAGCCCCCTACGGGGTGCAAGCTCTGGAAACACCATATATTTT.

The chain links TRBV29-1 to TRBJ1-1; no firm D call. V was shortened by 4 bases and J by 4 bases, with 10 bases between the two germline ends. The CDR3 extends over 12 amino acids. CDR1 and CDR2 from the germline V gene are SQVTM and ANQGSEA. This chain's CDR3 is CSVAVTGTEAFF. For the CDR3, the DNA is TGCAGCGTTGCGGTGACGGGCACTGAAGCTTTCTTT.

V usage is TRBV7-9 and J usage is TRBJ2-7; tentatively, D is TRBD2 (5 bases). Germline CDR1 reads SEHNR; CDR2 reads FQNEAQ (reference sequence). V lost 11 bases and J 3 bases, leaving 17 bases between the germline ends. The CDR3 length is 13 residues. DNA for the CDR3: TGTGCCTGGAGTCGGGAAAGGGACTACGAGCAGTACTTC. This translates into CAWSRERDYEQYF.

This chain connects TRBV10-2 to TRBJ2-7; TRBD1 matches at 7 bases. J was trimmed by 2 bases and V by 3 bases; bases with no gene match: 4. CDR1 is WSHSY and CDR2 is SAAADI in the germline V gene. The CDR3 has 14 amino acids. CDR3 DNA sequence: TGCGCCAGCAGTGATTTTACAGGGGCCTACGAGCAGTACTTC. Encoded protein: CASSDFTGAYEQYF.